This TCR beta chain was identified during a study of blood T cell repertoires in COVID-19. Overall study: T cells, B-cell-depleted T cells, or PBMCs supplied cDNA or gDNA.

Data came from immunoSEQ multiplex PCR; TCRdb stores just in-frame clones and leaves some out. Seen here are 130,000 to 150,000 clones, approximately 85% observed once, and the top ten hold around 8%. With 8 bases removed from V and 3 bases from J, the gap between germline ends came to 16 bases. Looked up from germline, CDR1 is SQVTM and CDR2 is ANQGSEA. This CDR3 comprises 13 residues. While infection was still active, Seattle patients were enrolled and then followed longitudinally. This chain connects TRBV29-1 to TRBJ1-2, with D perhaps TRBD1 (6 bases). This clonotype was obtained from an older woman with COVID-19, enrolled during active disease. Source material: peripheral blood. The CDR3 DNA reads TGCAGCTTCCAGGGGCGGCGGTACTATGGCTACACCTTC. Translation: CSFQGRRYYGYTF. Complete variable domain (other parts from reference TRBV29-1 and TRBJ1-2): SAVISQKPSRDICQRGTSLTIQCQVDSQVTMMFWYRQQPGQSLTLIATANQGSEATYESGFVIDKFPISRPNLTFSTLTVSNMSPEDSSIYLCSFQGRRYYGYTFGSGTRLTVV.